Listed below are T cell receptor beta chains from one sample, sequenced in a study of control samples from healthy donors and cancer patients. TCRdb's table, derived via immunoSEQ multiplex PCR, lists solely in-frame clones and lacks some. The sample has about 190,000 clones; the top ten hold roughly 2%. Sequenced: blood. Receptors originate from a woman aged 25 to 39 in good health. Both conserved end residues are part of each CDR3. D genes are given only for firm matches.

D,V,CDR3
.,TRBV28,CASIGGAYTEAFF
.,TRBV7-9,CASSVGIRVPSSPLHF
TRBD2,TRBV6-6,CASSYSIRGGTGELFF
.,TRBV5-1,CASSLEESSLGFNEKLFF
TRBD1,TRBV24-1,CATSDFAGGQEKLFF
.,TRBV20-1,CSVRAGSPLHF
.,TRBV9,CASSVGSNYGYTF
TRBD1,TRBV28,CASSLRGTGLNTEAFF
.,TRBV4-1,CASSHLGDLNSPLHF
.,TRBV25-1,CASSEYRPGAAYEQYF
.,TRBV7-2,CASSLVGGGSEKLFF
.,TRBV4-2,CASSQDLGVQPQHF
.,TRBV6-5,CASSRDQQAGTEAFF
.,TRBV6-6,CASSLRELGTEAFF
TRBD1,TRBV6-1,CASSDRDRGPYNEQFF
.,TRBV19,CASSRPGETQYF
.,TRBV7-9,CASTLLMGNSPLHF
.,TRBV7-2,CASSLEGRGANVLTF
TRBD1,TRBV11-2,CASSSRMTGDDSPLHF
TRBD1,TRBV2,CASNRGGSNQPQHF
TRBD1,TRBV28,CATHRGASYEQYF
.,TRBV28,CASSTGPRGSEKLFF
.,TRBV5-1,CASSLVGGDYNSPLHF
.,TRBV9,CASSGRDYGYTF
.,TRBV29-1,CSVVRGFTDTQYF
.,TRBV27,CASSLSLASEPYF